The 25 T cell receptor beta chains in this list originate from one sample, sequenced in a study of blood T cell repertoires in COVID-19 (TCRdb year 2020). Library preparation was by the immunoSEQ multiplex PCR assay. TCRdb re-hosts the immuneACCESS table, in-frame sequences only. Its copies lack some clones; in the studies checked, an unresolved V gene accounts for under half of them, and the cause for the rest is not known. This sample lists 280,000 or so clones; 83% were detected once. The top ten hold around a tenth of the sample. Sequenced input: peripheral blood. All receptors derive from a woman between 50 and 59 years old who had recovered from COVID-19.

The genes are TRBV12-5 and TRBJ1-1; D is perhaps TRBD1 (5 bases). Looked up from germline, CDR1 is LGHNT and CDR2 is FRNRAP. The CDR3 contains 14 residues. V shed 7 bases and J shed 2 bases, with 14 bases lying between them. The CDR3 loop reads CASAPLGGNTEAFF. The CDR3 DNA follows: TGTGCTAGTGCTCCCCTCGGGGGAAACACTGAAGCTTTCTTT. The whole variable domain, remainder taken from reference TRBV12-5 and TRBJ1-1, is DARVTQTPRHKVTEMGQEVTMRCQPILGHNTVFWYRQTMMQGLELLAYFRNRAPLDDSGMPKDRFSAEMPDATLATLKIQPSEPRDSAVYFCASAPLGGNTEAFFGQGTRLTVV.

CDR3 region: CASSLTSAGAYEQYF. The CDR3 nucleotides read TGTGCCAGCAGCTTAACTTCTGCAGGGGCCTACGAGCAGTACTTC. The chain employs TRBV7-3 and TRBJ2-7, with D possibly being TRBD1 (6 bases). Per germline, CDR1 SGHTA and CDR2 FQGTGA. V lost 0 bases to trimming and J lost 2 bases, with 11 bases between them. The CDR3 totals 15 residues.

This chain links TRBV5-1 with TRBJ2-1; 10 bases align to TRBD2. CDR3 length: 15 residues. Trimming took 7 bases from V and 4 from J; bases not matched to a gene: 8. The germline CDR1 and CDR2 sequences are SGHRS and YFSETQ. The CDR3, as DNA: TGCGCCAGCGTATTCACTAGCGGGGAGTACAATGAGCAGTTCTTC. Its translation: CASVFTSGEYNEQFF.

This clone was seen a single time. The V and J genes are TRBV7-2 and TRBJ2-1, with TRBD2 as a possible D gene (6 bases). V was pared by 1 base and J by 6 bases, with 19 bases between. The CDR3 runs 17 residues. CDR1 SGHTA and CDR2 FQGNSA come from the germline V gene. The DNA of the CDR3 is TGTGCCAGCAGCTTAGTTTTGGGCCCCGCGGGGTCCAATGAGCAGTTCTTC. This encodes CASSLVLGPAGSNEQFF.

J is TRBJ2-5 and V is TRBV5-4; 8 bases agree with TRBD2. The length of the CDR3 is 13 residues. The ends lost 2 bases at V and 5 bases at J; junction bases unmatched: 2. Germline lookup yields CDR1 SGHNT and CDR2 YYREEE (reference sequence). CDR3 sequence (DNA): TGTGCCAGCAGCTTACCGGGGGGGGAGACCCAGTACTTC. Its protein product is CASSLPGGETQYF.

V gene TRBV7-2 combines with J gene TRBJ2-1; TRBD1 agrees at 7 bases. This CDR3 is built from 15 residues. Looked up from germline, CDR1 is SGHTA and CDR2 is FQGNSA. Unmatched junction bases numbered 1, after V lost 2 bases and J lost 0 bases. Written as DNA, the CDR3 is TGTGCCAGCAGCTTAAGACAGGGCTCCTACAATGAGCAGTTCTTC. Translated, it gives CASSLRQGSYNEQFF.

V is TRBV7-2 and J is TRBJ2-3; 8 bases align to TRBD2. V was clipped by 6 bases and J by 5 bases; unmatched bases: 19. CDR1 and CDR2 from the germline V gene are SGHTA and FQGNSA. The CDR3 length is 18 residues. CDR3 protein: CASSSPRGASGLGDTQYF. CDR3 bases: TGTGCCAGCAGTTCCCCTAGGGGGGCTAGCGGGCTAGGAGATACGCAGTATTTT.

This clone was counted a single time. The chain couples TRBV4-3 to TRBJ2-1; tentative D call: TRBD2 (5 bases). The V gene lost 0 bases and the J gene lost 0 bases, with 6 bases spanning the gap. Germline lookup yields CDR1 LGHNA and CDR2 YSLEER. CDR3 length: 15 residues. As DNA, the CDR3 is TGCGCCAGCAGCCAAGAAGCGGTCTCCTACAATGAGCAGTTCTTC. This translates into CASSQEAVSYNEQFF.

The chain has TRBV9 and TRBJ1-6, with TRBD1 matching 8 bases. Germline V CDR1 and CDR2: SGDLS, YYNGEE. The V and J ends lost 0 bases and 6 bases, in that order; junction bases with no gene match: 2. CDR3 length: 15 residues. CDR3 nucleotide sequence: TGTGCCAGCAGCGTAGAGGACAGGGCTAATTCACCCCTCCACTTT. It translates to CASSVEDRANSPLHF.

The chain recombines TRBV7-9 with TRBJ2-3, with TRBD1 matching over 9 bases. The V and J ends lost 5 bases and 2 bases, in that order; junction bases with no gene match: 11. Germline CDR1 is SEHNR and CDR2 is FQNEAQ (reference sequence). The CDR3 sequence is 17 residues long. The CDR3 nucleotides are TGTGCCAGCAGCCTAACCATGGGACAGGGATCCACAGATACGCAGTATTTT. It is translated as CASSLTMGQGSTDTQYF.

This clone occurred many times. CDR3 sequence (DNA): TGCGCCAGCAGTGAGTTTGAGGGGGCGGACTATGGCTACACCTTC. It yields the protein CASSEFEGADYGYTF. The V gene is TRBV10-2, the J gene TRBJ1-2; 7 bases align to TRBD1. V dropped 1 base and J dropped 3; count of bases not matched to a gene: 5. The germline gives CDR1 WSHSY, CDR2 SAAADI. CDR3 length: 15 residues.

This clone appeared a single time. J is TRBJ1-5 and V is TRBV4-1; 8 bases align to TRBD1. The germline V gene encodes CDR1 MGHRA and CDR2 YSYEKL. This CDR3 region has 17 residues. After removal of 5 bases from V and 0 bases from J, the junction contained 9 bases not matched to a gene. The CDR3 coding sequence is TGCGCCAGCAGCGCAATTCAGGGGGCGCATAGCAATCAGCCCCAGCATTTT. This translates into CASSAIQGAHSNQPQHF.

The chain has TRBV5-1 and TRBJ2-3; TRBD2 aligns across 12 bases. In germline, CDR1 is SGHRS, CDR2 YFSETQ. CDR3 length: 17 residues. J lost 4 bases, V lost 0 bases, and 6 bases had no gene match. CDR3 region: CASSLDPSGGASDTQYF. CDR3 DNA sequence: TGCGCCAGCAGCTTGGACCCTAGCGGGGGGGCGTCAGATACGCAGTATTTT.

The chain recombines TRBV28 with TRBJ2-6; 7 bases match TRBD2. The CDR3 loop spans 19 amino acids. CDR1 is MDHEN, CDR2 SYDVKM, per germline. Trimming removed 4 bases from V and 0 bases from J; junction bases left unmatched: 12. Here the CDR3 DNA reads TGTGCCAGCAGTTCAGCTGGGACTATAGCCCTCTCTGGGGCCAACGTCCTGACTTTC. Encoded protein: CASSSAGTIALSGANVLTF.

The chain couples TRBV19 to TRBJ1-1; D perhaps matches TRBD1 (5 bases). Germline V gene sequence: CDR1 LNHDA, CDR2 SQIVND (reference sequence). There are 12 residues in the CDR3. As DNA, the CDR3 is TGTCCGAGCTCGGGGCGGGAGACTGAAGCTTTCTTT. Translation: CPSSGRETEAFF.

V gene TRBV7-2 combines with J gene TRBJ2-2, with unresolved D. Germline CDR1 SGHTA, CDR2 FQGNSA. The CDR3 runs 12 residues. V dropped 5 bases and J dropped 2 bases, with 3 bases sitting between them. The CDR3 nucleotides read TGTGCCAGCAGCCTAAACACCGGGGAGCTGTTTTTT. It specifies CASSLNTGELFF. Full variable domain (rest looked up from reference TRBV7-2 and TRBJ2-2): GAGVSQSPSNKVTEKGKDVELRCDPISGHTALYWYRQSLGQGLEFLIYFQGNSAPDKSGLPSDRFSAERTGGSVSTLTIQRTQQEDSAVYLCASSLNTGELFFGEGSRLTVL.

This clone was seen once. The chain couples TRBV13 to TRBJ1-2; weak D call: TRBD1 (5 bases). The length of the CDR3 is 15 residues. The germline CDR1 and CDR2 sequences are PRHDT and FYEKMQ (reference sequence). Deletions cut 5 bases from V and 4 bases from J, with 17 bases between. The DNA of the CDR3 is TGTGCCAGCAGCGACTCCCAGGGTACTGGCTATGGCTACACCTTC. Its protein is CASSDSQGTGYGYTF.

The genes are TRBV7-6 and TRBJ1-2; D is possibly TRBD1 (6 bases). Per germline, CDR1 SGHVS and CDR2 FNYEAQ. V lost 2 bases, J lost 8 bases, and 18 bases lay in between. CDR3 length: 15 amino acids. The CDR3 DNA reads as TGTGCCAGCAGCTTATCAGGGGAAGGGGCGGCGGGCTACACCTTC. Translation gives CASSLSGEGAAGYTF.

The J gene is TRBJ1-1, the V gene TRBV19; D is undetermined. Germline V gene data show CDR1 as LNHDA and CDR2 as SQIVND (reference sequence). CDR3 length: 14 residues. V lost 1 base to trimming and J lost 0 bases, with 6 bases between them. As DNA, the CDR3 is TGTGCCAGTAGTATAGCGAGTATGAACACTGAAGCTTTCTTT. It translates to CASSIASMNTEAFF.

The V and J genes are TRBV7-9 and TRBJ2-5; TRBD2 might be the D (6 bases). V gave up 4 bases and J gave up 7 bases, with 22 bases separating them. Germline V lookup: CDR1 SEHNR, CDR2 FQNEAQ (reference sequence). CDR3 length: 16 residues. The CDR3 DNA reads TGTGCCAGCAGCTCCGTTGGTAGCGGTGGAGTGGGGACCCAGTACTTC. Translation: CASSSVGSGGVGTQYF.

The chain recombines TRBV25-1 with TRBJ2-1, with TRBD2 as a possible D gene (6 bases). V lost 7 bases and J lost 4, with 26 bases in between. CDR1 is MGHDK and CDR2 is SYGVNS in the germline V gene. There are 18 residues in the CDR3. CDR3 in DNA: TGTGCCAGCAACCTCCTTGGGCTAGCGCAACGGGCTTACAATGAGCAGTTCTTC. Translation gives CASNLLGLAQRAYNEQFF.

This clone appeared a few times. The DNA for the CDR3 is TGTGCCAGCAGCAAATATGAGTTCTTC. This codes for CASSKYEFF. The V call is TRBV21-1, the J call TRBJ2-1; the DNA was not used to check the table's D call, TRBD2. TRBV21-1 counts as a pseudogene. This CDR3 spans 9 amino acids.

This chain joins TRBV5-6 and TRBJ2-5; a possible D gene is TRBD1 (6 bases). The length of the CDR3 is 14 residues. Between the trimmed V and J ends, which lost 2 bases and 5 bases, there was a span of 13 bases. The germline gives CDR1 SGHDT, CDR2 YYEEEE. The CDR3 sequence: CASSFPQGQETQYF. Here the CDR3 DNA reads TGTGCCAGCAGCTTTCCCCAGGGGCAGGAGACCCAGTACTTC.

The chain couples TRBV21-1 to TRBJ1-1; the D call TRBD1 from the table was never checked on the DNA. TRBV21-1 is flagged as a pseudogene. CDR3 length: 16 residues. CDR3: CASSKNPGTGNTEAFF. The DNA of the CDR3 is TGTGCCAGCAGCAAAAACCCCGGGACAGGGAACACTGAAGCTTTCTTT.

The J gene is TRBJ2-3, the V gene TRBV9, with 10 bases fitting TRBD2. Germline values: CDR1 SGDLS, CDR2 YYNGEE. V shed 9 bases, J shed 5 bases, and the junction held 12 bases outside the gene matches. The CDR3 runs to 15 residues. CDR3 in amino acids: CATSPAGGPKDTQYF. The CDR3 DNA follows: TGTGCCACCTCTCCAGCGGGGGGGCCGAAAGATACGCAGTATTTT.